Below, 8 T cell receptor beta chains from the same sample are listed, as sequenced in a study of blood T cell repertoires in COVID-19. Clones were sequenced by immunoSEQ multiplex PCR, and TCRdb holds only the in-frame ones, with some missing. The table has a few hundred thousand clones, around 88% seen once. Specimen: peripheral blood. These receptors were taken from a woman in her twenties or thirties with COVID-19, enrolled during active disease.

The chain couples TRBV5-1 to TRBJ2-3, with 8 bases identical to TRBD2. J lost 1 base, V lost 0 bases, and 1 base had no gene match. Looked up from germline, CDR1 is SGHRS and CDR2 is YFSETQ. This CDR3 is 15 amino acids long. The CDR3 DNA follows: TGCGCCAGCAGCTTGGTTAGCGGGGGCACAGATACGCAGTATTTT. This encodes CASSLVSGGTDTQYF.

This chain links TRBV6-2 or TRBV6-3 with TRBJ2-3; 8 bases match TRBD2. CDR1 and CDR2 (germline): MNHEY, SVGEGT. CDR3 length equals 14 residues. With V trimmed by 5 bases and J by 5 bases, 6 bases remained unmatched. CDR3 amino acids: CASSPPGLGDTQYF. CDR3 sequence (DNA): TGTGCCAGCAGTCCACCGGGACTAGGAGATACGCAGTATTTT.

The chain carries TRBV5-8 and TRBJ2-1; D perhaps matches TRBD2 (5 bases). The CDR3 runs to 16 residues. CDR1 is SGHTS and CDR2 is YDEGEE in the germline V gene. V lost 3 bases and J lost 0, with 13 bases in between. The CDR3 DNA sequence: TGTGCCAGCAGCTCAGGAGGTGATTTCTCCTACAATGAGCAGTTCTTC. This sequence encodes CASSSGGDFSYNEQFF.

In nucleotides, the CDR3 is TGTGCCAGCAGCTTATCCGGGACAGGCACTTCACCCCTCCACTTT. Its translation is CASSLSGTGTSPLHF. The V and J genes are TRBV7-9 and TRBJ1-6, with 8 bases that match TRBD1. This CDR3 is 15 amino acids long. The V segment lost 2 bases and the J segment 9 bases; nucleotides outside the gene matches: 6. Germline CDR1 is SEHNR and CDR2 is FQNEAQ (reference sequence). Together with reference TRBV7-9 and TRBJ1-6, the CDR3 gives the full variable domain: DTGVSQNPRHKITKRGQNVTFRCDPISEHNRLYWYRQTLGQGPEFLTYFQNEAQLEKSRLLSDRFSAERPKGSFSTLEIQRTEQGDSAMYLCASSLSGTGTSPLHFGNGTRLTVT.

The chain couples TRBV19 to TRBJ2-7; possibly TRBD1 for D (8 bases). V dropped 4 bases and J dropped 3 bases, with 22 bases sitting between them. The CDR3 length is 17 residues. Germline CDR1 reads LNHDA; CDR2 reads SQIVND (reference sequence). CDR3 nucleotides: TGTGCCAGTAGTACGGACAGGGAGGGATTATCTGACTACGAGCAGTACTTC. Translating it yields CASSTDREGLSDYEQYF.

V and J are TRBV6-5 and TRBJ1-5, with 9 bases identical to TRBD1. The CDR3 loop spans 14 amino acids. The trim removed 6 bases at V and 5 bases at J, leaving 5 bases unmatched. In germline, CDR1 is MNHEY, CDR2 SVGAGI. The CDR3 here is CASRRRTGDQPQHF. The CDR3 nucleotides read TGTGCCAGCAGGCGTCGGACAGGGGATCAGCCCCAGCATTTT.

The rearrangement uses TRBV6-6 and TRBJ1-2; 7 bases agree with TRBD1. Germline V gene data show CDR1 as MNHNY and CDR2 as SVGAGI (reference sequence). CDR3 length: 13 residues. Trimming removed 7 bases from V and 4 bases from J; junction bases left unmatched: 6. As DNA, the CDR3 is TGTGCCAGCACCGCACAGGGGATCTATGGCTACACCTTC. Translating it yields CASTAQGIYGYTF.

V gene TRBV6-5 combines with J gene TRBJ1-5; D gene unclear. V was shortened by 5 bases and J by 5 bases, with 10 bases between the two germline ends. The CDR3 is 13 residues long. CDR1 is MNHEY and CDR2 is SVGAGI in the germline V gene. In DNA, the CDR3 is TGTGCCAGCAGTAGAACAGCCTATCAGCCCCAGCATTTT. Amino acid sequence: CASSRTAYQPQHF.